This TCR beta chain was recorded in a study of vaccination and CD4 T cells after COVID-19. About the study: Subjects got two shots of BNT162b2 or mRNA-1273 vaccine. As a positive control, some control cultures were given a CEFX pool, while others were given an HIV-1 Nef pool or no peptide.

This CDR3 comprises 15 residues. Trimming removed 6 bases from V and 1 base from J, with 18 bases in between. Germline V lookup: CDR1 DFQATT, CDR2 SNEGSKA (reference sequence). In regard to this clonotype: Its antigen remains unknown.

Once obtained from cultured CD4+ T cells, the DNA was sequenced using the Oncomine TCR Beta short-read assay. TCRdb itself ran the PCR reads through MiXCR, one entry per CDR3 protein. The table has about 8,600 distinct CDR3 sequences, roughly a third seen once. Sample treatment: roughly 10-day PBMC culture with coronavirus spike peptide pools or control peptides (ViraFEST assay). Researchers reported culturing 2 million or so PBMCs per well with 9.5 to 10 IU/ml IL-2 and approximately 10 ug/ml peptide pools. Investigators isolated CD4+ T cells by negative selection after approximately 11 days of culture.

This rearrangement joins TRBV20-1 to TRBJ2-5; perhaps TRBD2 as D (7 bases). This receptor was taken from a human donor with COVID-19. The sample consisted of cultured CD4+ T cells from blood. Here the CDR3 DNA reads TGCAGTGCCACCGTGGGGGGGGGCGTCCAAGAGACCCAGTACTTC. This encodes CSATVGGGVQETQYF.